This record looks at one T cell receptor (beta chain) sequence and its context. No antigen is known for it. A read error is possible here, since a much larger clone lies one base away. Extraction of RNA together with DNA used about 18-31 mg of unsorted bulk tissue. With a constant-region primer, TCR beta cDNA was made from 450 to 650 ng of total RNA. Employing slightly modified ARM-PCR, three nested multiplex PCR rounds were run, and these gave rise to the TCR beta libraries. With TRBV1-TRBV30 forward primers and a C-beta reverse primer, the first two PCR rounds were run for about 10 cycles each. TCRdb reanalysed the multiplex PCR reads using MiXCR and keeps one entry per CDR3 protein. Among 100,000 to 150,000 distinct CDR3 sequences listed, 64% were seen once. The sample belongs to a study of tumor-infiltrating lymphocytes in primary liver carcinoma. Overall study results and limits: Only about 7-24% of top clones spanned all five tumor regions. Tumor region pairs shared more overlap than did tumor-adjacent and tumor-blood pairs. Tumor samples exhibited a significantly greater top-250-clone fraction than blood samples (p = 0.039).

The CDR3 spans 16 residues. The germline gives CDR1 SGHTS, CDR2 YDEGEE. The chain carries TRBV5-8 and TRBJ2-1; 8 bases match TRBD2. The receptor was isolated from a woman in her fifties or sixties with primary liver carcinoma and hepatitis B virus infection. Sequencing was performed on liver tumor tissue from sampling region 3. The subset is: tumor region T3, left-lateral pole. The CDR3 loop reads CACSSRSGSSYNEQFF. The CDR3 DNA is TGTGCCTGCAGCTCAAGAAGCGGGAGTTCCTACAATGAGCAGTTCTTC.